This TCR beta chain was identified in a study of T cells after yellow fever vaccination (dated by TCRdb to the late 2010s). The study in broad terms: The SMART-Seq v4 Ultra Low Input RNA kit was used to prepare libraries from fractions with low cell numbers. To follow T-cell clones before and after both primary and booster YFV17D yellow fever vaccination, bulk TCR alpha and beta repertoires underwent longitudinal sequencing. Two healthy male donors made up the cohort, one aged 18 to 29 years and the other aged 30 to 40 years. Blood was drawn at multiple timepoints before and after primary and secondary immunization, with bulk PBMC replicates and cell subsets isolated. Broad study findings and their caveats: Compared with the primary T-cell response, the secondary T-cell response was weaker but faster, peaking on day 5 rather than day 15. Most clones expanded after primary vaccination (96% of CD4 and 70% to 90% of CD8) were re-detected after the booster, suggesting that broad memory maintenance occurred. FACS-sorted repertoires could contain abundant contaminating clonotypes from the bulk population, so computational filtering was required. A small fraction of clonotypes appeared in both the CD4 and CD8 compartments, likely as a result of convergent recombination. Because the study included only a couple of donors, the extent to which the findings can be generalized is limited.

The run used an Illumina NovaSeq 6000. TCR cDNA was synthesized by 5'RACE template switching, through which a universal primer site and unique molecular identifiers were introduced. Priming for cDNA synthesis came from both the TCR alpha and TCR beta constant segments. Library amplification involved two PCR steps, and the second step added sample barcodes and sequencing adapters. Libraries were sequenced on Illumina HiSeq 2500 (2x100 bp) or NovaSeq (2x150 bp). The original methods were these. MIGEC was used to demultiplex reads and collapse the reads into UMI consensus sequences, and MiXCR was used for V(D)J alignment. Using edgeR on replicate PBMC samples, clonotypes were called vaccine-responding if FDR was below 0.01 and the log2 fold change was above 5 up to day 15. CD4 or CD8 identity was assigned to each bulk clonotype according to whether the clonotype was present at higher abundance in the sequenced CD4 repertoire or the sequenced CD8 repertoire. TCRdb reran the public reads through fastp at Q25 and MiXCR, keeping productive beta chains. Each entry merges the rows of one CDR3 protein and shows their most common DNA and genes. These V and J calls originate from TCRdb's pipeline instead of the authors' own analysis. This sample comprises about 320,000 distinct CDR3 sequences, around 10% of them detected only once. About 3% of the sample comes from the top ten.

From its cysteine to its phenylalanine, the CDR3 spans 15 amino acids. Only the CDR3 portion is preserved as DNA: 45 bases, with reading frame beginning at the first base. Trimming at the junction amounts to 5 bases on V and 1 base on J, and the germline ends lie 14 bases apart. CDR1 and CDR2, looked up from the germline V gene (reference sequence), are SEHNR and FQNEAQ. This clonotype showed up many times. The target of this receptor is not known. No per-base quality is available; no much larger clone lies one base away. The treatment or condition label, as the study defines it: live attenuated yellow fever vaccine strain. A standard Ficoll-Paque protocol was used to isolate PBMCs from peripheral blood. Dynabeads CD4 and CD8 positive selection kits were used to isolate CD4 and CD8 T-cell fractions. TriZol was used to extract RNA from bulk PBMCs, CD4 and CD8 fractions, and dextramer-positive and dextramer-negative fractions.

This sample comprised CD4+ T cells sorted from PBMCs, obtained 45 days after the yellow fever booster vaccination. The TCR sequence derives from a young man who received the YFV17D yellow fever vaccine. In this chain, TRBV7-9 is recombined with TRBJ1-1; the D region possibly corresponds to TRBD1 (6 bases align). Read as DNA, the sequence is TGTGCCAGCAGCACACACGGGGGCCGGAACACTGAAGCTTTCTTT. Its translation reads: CASSTHGGRNTEAFF.